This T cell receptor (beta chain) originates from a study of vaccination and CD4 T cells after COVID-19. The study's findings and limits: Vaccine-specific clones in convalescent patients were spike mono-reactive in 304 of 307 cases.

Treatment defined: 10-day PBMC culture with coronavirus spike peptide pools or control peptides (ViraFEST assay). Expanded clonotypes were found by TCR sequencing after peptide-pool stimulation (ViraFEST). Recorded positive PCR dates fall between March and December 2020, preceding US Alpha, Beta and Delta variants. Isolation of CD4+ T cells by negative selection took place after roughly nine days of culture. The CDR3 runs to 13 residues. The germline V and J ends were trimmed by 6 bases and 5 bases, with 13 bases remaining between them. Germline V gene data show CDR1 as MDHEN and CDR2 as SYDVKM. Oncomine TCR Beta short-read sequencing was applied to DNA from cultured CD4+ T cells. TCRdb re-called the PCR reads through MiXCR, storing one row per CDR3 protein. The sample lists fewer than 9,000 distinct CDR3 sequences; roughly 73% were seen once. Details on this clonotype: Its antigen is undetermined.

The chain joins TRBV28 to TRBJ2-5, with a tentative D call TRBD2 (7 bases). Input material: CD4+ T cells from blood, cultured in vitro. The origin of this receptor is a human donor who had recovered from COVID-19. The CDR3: CASRGGGRETQYF. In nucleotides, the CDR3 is TGTGCCAGCAGGGGAGGGGGGCGGGAGACCCAGTACTTC.